Following are 25 T cell receptor beta chains from one sample sequenced in a study of blood T cell repertoires in COVID-19. Sequenced by immunoSEQ multiplex PCR; TCRdb stores in-frame clones only, minus some. The table shows some 400,000 clones, with around 87% occurring only once. Sequences were obtained from peripheral blood. The receptors come from a man in his late teens or twenties with active or convalescent COVID-19.

This clone was detected only once. This chain connects TRBV28 to TRBJ1-2; maybe TRBD1 (6 bases). Trimming stripped 5 bases from V and 8 bases from J, with 18 bases between. The CDR3 spans 14 residues. Germline lookup yields CDR1 MDHEN and CDR2 SYDVKM. CDR3 sequence: CASSPTGGALGYTF. The CDR3, as DNA: TGTGCCAGCAGTCCGACCGGGGGGGCGTTAGGCTACACCTTC.

This sequence joins TRBV18 and TRBJ2-7; possibly TRBD1 for D (5 bases). The germline V gene encodes CDR1 KGHSH and CDR2 LQKENI. Deletions cut 4 bases from V and 4 bases from J, with 17 bases between. This CDR3 is 15 amino acids long. Written as DNA, the CDR3 is TGTGCCAGCTCACGCACCCAGGGTCTGGGGTACGAGCAGTACTTC. The encoded protein is CASSRTQGLGYEQYF.

The chain joins TRBV19 to TRBJ1-2; 8 nucleotides agree with TRBD1. The V segment lost 7 bases and the J segment 1 base; nucleotides outside the gene matches: 8. Per germline, CDR1 LNHDA and CDR2 SQIVND (reference sequence). The CDR3 loop spans 15 amino acids. As DNA, the CDR3 is TGTGCCAGTAACCGGGACAGGAGCTATAACTATGGCTACACCTTC. Protein product: CASNRDRSYNYGYTF.

The chain combines TRBV7-3 with TRBJ2-1; a weak D match, TRBD2 (5 bases). Per the germline V gene, CDR1 is SGHTA and CDR2 is FQGTGA. The CDR3 has 16 amino acids. V was clipped by 5 bases and J by 0 bases, with 14 bases between them. The CDR3 sequence: CASSTDSSSSYNEQFF. In DNA, the CDR3 is TGTGCCAGCAGCACGGACTCCTCTAGCTCCTACAATGAGCAGTTCTTC.

Worth noting for this clone: This CDR3 is also generated by other DNA sequences in the sample. The J gene is TRBJ1-3, the V gene TRBV28; D remains ambiguous. CDR3 size: 14 residues. Germline V lookup: CDR1 MDHEN, CDR2 SYDVKM. V was cut by 5 bases and J by 1 base, with 9 bases left in between. This CDR3 is CASSPGGSGNTIYF. The CDR3 bases are TGTGCCAGCAGTCCAGGAGGATCTGGAAACACCATATATTTT.

The chain joins TRBV18 to TRBJ2-1, with 9 bases that match TRBD2. Germline CDR1 and CDR2: KGHSH and LQKENI. The CDR3 spans 14 residues. Trimming cost V 3 bases and J 6 bases; bases outside gene matches: 3. CDR3 amino acids: CASSPSGSSNEQFF. The CDR3 DNA sequence: TGTGCCAGCTCACCTAGCGGGAGTAGCAATGAGCAGTTCTTC.

V usage is TRBV11-3 and J usage is TRBJ2-3; 12 bases agree with TRBD2. The ends lost 5 bases at V and 0 bases at J; junction bases unmatched: 3. In germline, CDR1 is SGHNT, CDR2 YENEEA. The CDR3 is 16 amino acids. CDR3 DNA: TGTGCCAGCAGCCCCGGACTAGCGGGGAGCACAGATACGCAGTATTTT. Translating it yields CASSPGLAGSTDTQYF.

This chain links TRBV24-1 with TRBJ1-2; a weak D match, TRBD1 (5 bases). V was pared by 5 bases and J by 8 bases, with 17 bases between. Per the germline V gene, CDR1 is KGHDR and CDR2 is SFDVKD. This CDR3 spans 14 amino acids. CDR3 coding DNA: TGTGCCACCAGTGCAAGACCGGGGGGGACCGGCTACACCTTC. Residues: CATSARPGGTGYTF.

The chain has TRBV4-3 and TRBJ1-2, with D maybe TRBD1 (6 bases). Germline V gives CDR1 LGHNA, CDR2 YSLEER. Trimming removed 1 base at V and 2 bases at J, with 8 bases between. The CDR3 runs to 14 residues. Written as DNA, the CDR3 is TGCGCCAGCAGCCAAGCCGACAGGAACTATGGCTACACCTTC. Protein product: CASSQADRNYGYTF.

The V and J genes are TRBV24-1 and TRBJ2-7, with 13 bases fitting TRBD2. V gave up 5 bases and J gave up 3 bases; unmatched junction bases: 9. Germline loops: CDR1 KGHDR, CDR2 SFDVKD. This CDR3 has 17 amino acids. CDR3 DNA: TGTGCCACCAGTGCGGGACTAGCGGGACCAAAGGGCTACGAGCAGTACTTC. This translates into CATSAGLAGPKGYEQYF.

A few counts support this clone. The chain carries TRBV6-2 or TRBV6-3 and TRBJ1-3, with unresolved D. Germline V gene data show CDR1 as MNHEY and CDR2 as SVGEGT. This CDR3 comprises 12 residues. Between the trimmed V and J ends, which lost 6 bases and 10 bases, there was a span of 13 bases. CDR3 nucleotide sequence: TGTGCCAGCAGCGATTGGATGCGGACCATATATTTT. Translating it yields CASSDWMRTIYF.

The rearrangement uses TRBV28 and TRBJ1-2, with D hard to call. CDR1 and CDR2 from the germline V gene are MDHEN and SYDVKM. The CDR3 spans 10 residues. V lost 6 bases to trimming and J lost 5 bases, with 4 bases between them. The CDR3 protein is CASRSYGYTF. The DNA of the CDR3 is TGTGCCAGCAGGTCGTATGGCTACACCTTC.

This clone was counted only a few times. The genes are TRBV3-1 (or the pseudogene TRBV3-2) and TRBJ1-4; 11 positions agree with TRBD1. The CDR3 has 17 residues. Germline loops: CDR1 LGHDT, CDR2 YNNKEL (reference sequence). With 4 bases clipped from V and 0 bases from J, the junction kept 4 bases outside the gene matches. For the CDR3, the DNA is TGTGCCAGCAGCCGACCGGGACAGGGGGCAACTAATGAAAAACTGTTTTTT. This encodes CASSRPGQGATNEKLFF.

The J gene is TRBJ2-7, the V gene TRBV19, with unresolved D. The V and J ends lost 4 bases and 2 bases respectively, with 9 bases between them. There are 13 residues in the CDR3. From germline, CDR1 is LNHDA and CDR2 SQIVND (reference sequence). The CDR3, as DNA: TGTGCCAGTAGTAGTGCAGAAACCTACGAGCAGTACTTC. Translating it yields CASSSAETYEQYF.

This chain uses TRBV29-1 with TRBJ2-7; TRBD2 is a possible D gene (6 bases). This CDR3 spans 11 amino acids. With 5 bases removed from V and 5 bases from J, the gap between germline ends came to 10 bases. Germline-derived CDR1 and CDR2 are SQVTM and ANQGSEA. The DNA of the CDR3 is TGCAGCGTTCTCTGGAGGGACGAGCAGTACTTC. This encodes CSVLWRDEQYF.

In its sample, this clone was seen once. The chain couples TRBV21-1 to TRBJ1-6; the table's D call TRBD1 went unverified against the DNA. TRBV21-1 has pseudogene status. The CDR3 runs 15 residues. The CDR3 sequence is CASSKFRQGIAPLHF. CDR3 nucleotides: TGTGCCAGCAGCAAATTCCGACAGGGGATCGCACCCCTCCACTTT.

The rearrangement uses TRBV13 and TRBJ2-2, with a weak D call TRBD2 (6 bases). The CDR3 has 15 amino acids. V lost 7 bases and J lost 4, with 16 bases in between. The V gene's germline CDR1 is PRHDT and CDR2 FYEKMQ (reference sequence). In nucleotides, the CDR3 is TGTGCCAGCAACGAGAGGACTACCCGCACCGGGGAGCTGTTTTTT. Encoded protein: CASNERTTRTGELFF.

The chain joins TRBV30 to TRBJ2-1, with D tentatively TRBD2 (6 bases). V shed 2 bases and J shed 3 bases, with 11 bases lying between them. Germline V gene sequence: CDR1 GTSNPN, CDR2 SVGIG (reference sequence). The CDR3 contains 14 residues. CDR3 residues: CAWSLLDYYNEQFF. For the CDR3, the DNA is TGTGCCTGGAGTCTATTGGACTACTACAATGAGCAGTTCTTC.

This chain links TRBV7-9 with TRBJ1-2; D not certain. The CDR3 sequence is 14 residues long. Germline V gene lookup returns CDR1 SEHNR and CDR2 FQNEAQ (reference sequence). The CDR3 nucleotides are TGTGCTTTTTCGGAGGTAGAATCTAACTATGGCTACACCTTC. Protein: CAFSEVESNYGYTF.

The CDR3 spells CAQEGDTQYF. CDR3 in DNA: TGTGCCCAAGAGGGAGATACGCAGTATTTT. V usage is TRBV7-9 and J usage is TRBJ2-3; perhaps TRBD2 as D (5 bases). Trimming cost V 11 bases and J 5 bases, with 8 bases left between them. Germline V CDR1 and CDR2: SEHNR, FQNEAQ (reference sequence). This CDR3 is 10 amino acids long.

This sequence joins TRBV19 and TRBJ2-7, with a weak D call TRBD1 (6 bases). Germline loops: CDR1 LNHDA, CDR2 SQIVND (reference sequence). The CDR3 length is 15 residues. Trimming removed 9 bases at V and 2 bases at J, with 20 bases between. Written as DNA, the CDR3 is TGTGCCAGAGTTCCACCGTCAGGGGTCGCCTACGAGCAGTACTTC. It yields the protein CARVPPSGVAYEQYF. The entire variable domain, with the rest obtained from reference TRBV19 and TRBJ2-7, is as follows: DGGITQSPKYLFRKEGQNVTLSCEQNLNHDAMYWYRQDPGQGLRLIYYSQIVNDFQKGDIAEGYSVSREKKESFPLTVTSAQKNPTAFYLCARVPPSGVAYEQYFGPGTRLTVT.

CDR3 coding DNA: TGCGCCAGCAGCCAAGTCGGGGGCACCATATATTTT. It is translated as CASSQVGGTIYF. The chain is built from TRBV4-1 and TRBJ1-3, with D possibly TRBD1 on 5 matching bases. The CDR3 consists of 12 residues. Germline values: CDR1 MGHRA, CDR2 YSYEKL. Trimming removed 1 base at V and 9 bases at J, with 7 bases between.

The rearrangement links TRBV6-6 to TRBJ2-2; no clear D. This CDR3 is built from 16 residues. Germline loops: CDR1 MNHNY, CDR2 SVGAGI (reference sequence). With 5 bases removed from V and 4 bases from J, the gap between germline ends came to 17 bases. This chain's CDR3 is CASSPLPRGSTGELFF. In nucleotides, the CDR3 is TGTGCCAGCAGTCCCCTTCCTCGAGGTTCCACCGGGGAGCTGTTTTTT.

The rearrangement joins TRBV7-6 to TRBJ2-1; tentatively, D is TRBD1 (6 bases). The CDR3 loop spans 14 amino acids. With 5 bases removed from V and 1 base from J, the gap between germline ends came to 9 bases. Germline loops: CDR1 SGHVS, CDR2 FNYEAQ. CDR3 region: CASSLRGSYNEQFF. The CDR3 DNA reads TGTGCCAGCAGCCTCAGGGGTTCCTACAATGAGCAGTTCTTC.

This chain joins TRBV6-6 and TRBJ2-7, with D possibly TRBD1 on 5 matching bases. The CDR3 is made up of 15 amino acids. The germline V gene encodes CDR1 MNHNY and CDR2 SVGAGI (reference sequence). Trimming shortened V by 4 bases and J by 2 bases, and 15 bases separated the two germline ends. CDR3 nucleotides: TGTGCCAGCAGTTCAGTCGAGCAGGGTACCTACGAGCAGTACTTC. It is translated as CASSSVEQGTYEQYF.